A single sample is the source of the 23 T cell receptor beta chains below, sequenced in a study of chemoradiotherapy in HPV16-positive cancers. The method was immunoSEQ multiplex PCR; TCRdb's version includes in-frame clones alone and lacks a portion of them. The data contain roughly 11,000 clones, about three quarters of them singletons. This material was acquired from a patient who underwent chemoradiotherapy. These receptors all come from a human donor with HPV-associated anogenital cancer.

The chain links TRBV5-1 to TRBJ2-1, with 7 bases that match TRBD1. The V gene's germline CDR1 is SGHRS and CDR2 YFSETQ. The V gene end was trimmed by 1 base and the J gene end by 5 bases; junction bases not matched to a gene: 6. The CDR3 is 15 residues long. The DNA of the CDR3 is TGCGCCAGCAGCTTGAGGGGGCCTATCCACAATGAGCAGTTCTTC. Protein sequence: CASSLRGPIHNEQFF.

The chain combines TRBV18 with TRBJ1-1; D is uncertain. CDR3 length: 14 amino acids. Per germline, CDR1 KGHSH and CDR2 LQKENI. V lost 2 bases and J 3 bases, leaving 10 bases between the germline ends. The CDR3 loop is CASSPKSRDTEAFF. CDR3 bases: TGTGCCAGCTCACCAAAGTCCCGCGACACTGAAGCTTTCTTT.

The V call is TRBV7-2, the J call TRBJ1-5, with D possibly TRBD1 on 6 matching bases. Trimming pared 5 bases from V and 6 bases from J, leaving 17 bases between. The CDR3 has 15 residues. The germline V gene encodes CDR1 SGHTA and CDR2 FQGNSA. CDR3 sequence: CASSVSNRVGQPQHF. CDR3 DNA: TGTGCCAGCAGCGTATCCAACAGGGTCGGTCAGCCCCAGCATTTT.

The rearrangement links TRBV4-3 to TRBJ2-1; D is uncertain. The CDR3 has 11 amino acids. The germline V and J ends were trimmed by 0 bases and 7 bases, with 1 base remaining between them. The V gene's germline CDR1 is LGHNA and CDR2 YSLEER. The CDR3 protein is CASSQENEQFF. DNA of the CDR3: TGCGCCAGCAGCCAAGAGAATGAGCAGTTCTTC.

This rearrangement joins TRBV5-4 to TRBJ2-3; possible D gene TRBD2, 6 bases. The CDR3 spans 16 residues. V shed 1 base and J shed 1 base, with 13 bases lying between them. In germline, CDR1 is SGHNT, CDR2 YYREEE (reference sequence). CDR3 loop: CASSLSAGLGTDTQYF. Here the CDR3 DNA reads TGTGCCAGCAGCTTGTCCGCGGGGCTTGGCACAGATACGCAGTATTTT.

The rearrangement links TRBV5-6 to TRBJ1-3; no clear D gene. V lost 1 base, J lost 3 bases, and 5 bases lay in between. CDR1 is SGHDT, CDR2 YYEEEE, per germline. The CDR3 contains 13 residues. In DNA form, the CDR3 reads TGTGCCAGCAGCTTGTCCGGTGGAAACACCATATATTTT. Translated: CASSLSGGNTIYF.

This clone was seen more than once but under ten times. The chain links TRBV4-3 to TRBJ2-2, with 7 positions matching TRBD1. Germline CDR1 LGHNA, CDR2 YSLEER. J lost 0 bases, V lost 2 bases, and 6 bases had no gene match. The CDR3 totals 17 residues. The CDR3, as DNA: TGCGCCAGCAGCCAATTTCCTGGACAGGCGAACACCGGGGAGCTGTTTTTT. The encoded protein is CASSQFPGQANTGELFF.

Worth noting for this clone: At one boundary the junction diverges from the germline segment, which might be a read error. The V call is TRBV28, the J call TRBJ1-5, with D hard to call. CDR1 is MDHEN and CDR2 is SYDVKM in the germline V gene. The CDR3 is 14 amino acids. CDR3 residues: CPKPQWGGNQPQHF. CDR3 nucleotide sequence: TGCCCCAAACCCCAGTGGGGTGGCAATCAGCCCCAGCATTTT.

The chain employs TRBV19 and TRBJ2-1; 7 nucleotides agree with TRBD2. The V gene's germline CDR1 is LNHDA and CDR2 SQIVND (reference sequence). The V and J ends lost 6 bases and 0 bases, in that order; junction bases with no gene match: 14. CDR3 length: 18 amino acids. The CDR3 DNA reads TGTGCCAGTAGCGGGGGGTTGCCGGGCGGGGGCTCCTACAATGAGCAGTTCTTC. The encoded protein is CASSGGLPGGGSYNEQFF.

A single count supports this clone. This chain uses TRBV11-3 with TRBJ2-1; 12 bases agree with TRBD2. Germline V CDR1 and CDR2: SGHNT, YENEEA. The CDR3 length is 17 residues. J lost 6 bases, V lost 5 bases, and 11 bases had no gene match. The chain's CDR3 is CASSLAAPTSGGNEQFF. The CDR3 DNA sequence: TGTGCCAGCAGCCTAGCCGCTCCGACTAGCGGGGGCAATGAGCAGTTCTTC.

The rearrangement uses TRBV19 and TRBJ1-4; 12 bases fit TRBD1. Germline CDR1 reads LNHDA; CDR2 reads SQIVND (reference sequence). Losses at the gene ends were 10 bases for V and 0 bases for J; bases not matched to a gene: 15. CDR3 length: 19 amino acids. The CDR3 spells CATRYPGQGAGATNEKLFF. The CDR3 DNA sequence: TGTGCCACGCGATATCCGGGACAGGGGGCCGGGGCAACTAATGAAAAACTGTTTTTT.

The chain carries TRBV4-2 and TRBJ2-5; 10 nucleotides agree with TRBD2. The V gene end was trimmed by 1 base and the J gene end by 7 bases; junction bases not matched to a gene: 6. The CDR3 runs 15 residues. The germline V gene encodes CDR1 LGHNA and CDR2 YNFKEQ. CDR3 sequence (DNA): TGTGCCAGCAGCCAAGCGGGACTAGCGCCGCGGACCCAGTACTTC. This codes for CASSQAGLAPRTQYF.

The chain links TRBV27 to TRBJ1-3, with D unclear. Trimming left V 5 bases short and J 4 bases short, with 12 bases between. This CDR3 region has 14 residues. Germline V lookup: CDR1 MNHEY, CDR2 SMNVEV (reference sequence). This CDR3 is CASSPQIFGNTIYF. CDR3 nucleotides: TGTGCCAGCAGTCCTCAAATCTTCGGAAACACCATATATTTT.

In DNA form, the CDR3 reads TGTGCCAGCAGCTTTGTGGGGACAGGACACATCGGGGAGCTGTTTTTT. Protein sequence: CASSFVGTGHIGELFF. The chain has TRBV5-8 and TRBJ2-2; TRBD1 matches 8 bases. The CDR3 sequence is 16 residues long. Germline V gene data show CDR1 as SGHTS and CDR2 as YDEGEE. Germline trimming cut 2 bases from V and 7 bases from J; bases unmatched to any gene: 10.

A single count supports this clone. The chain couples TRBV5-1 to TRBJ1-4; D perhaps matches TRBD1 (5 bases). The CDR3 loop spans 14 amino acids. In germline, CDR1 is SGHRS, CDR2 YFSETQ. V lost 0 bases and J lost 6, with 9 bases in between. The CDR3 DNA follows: TGCGCCAGCAGCTTGGGGCGCAGGGATGAAAAACTGTTTTTT. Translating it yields CASSLGRRDEKLFF. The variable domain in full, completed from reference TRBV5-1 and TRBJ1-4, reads KAGVTQTPRYLIKTRGQQVTLSCSPISGHRSVSWYQQTPGQGLQFLFEYFSETQRNKGNFPGRFSGRQFSNSRSEMNVSTLELGDSALYLCASSLGRRDEKLFFGSGTQLSVL.

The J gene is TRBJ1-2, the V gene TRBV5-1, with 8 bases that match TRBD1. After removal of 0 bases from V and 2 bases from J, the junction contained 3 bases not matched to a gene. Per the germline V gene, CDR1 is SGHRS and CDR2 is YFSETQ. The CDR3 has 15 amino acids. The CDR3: CASSLEGQGNYGYTF. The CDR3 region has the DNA TGCGCCAGCAGCTTGGAAGGACAGGGAAACTATGGCTACACCTTC.

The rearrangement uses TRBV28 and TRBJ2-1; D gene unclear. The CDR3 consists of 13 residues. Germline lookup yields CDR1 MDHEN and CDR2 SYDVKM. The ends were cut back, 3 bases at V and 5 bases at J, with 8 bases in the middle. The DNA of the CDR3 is TGTGCCAGCAGTTTTCAAGGGAACAATGAGCAGTTCTTC. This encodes CASSFQGNNEQFF.

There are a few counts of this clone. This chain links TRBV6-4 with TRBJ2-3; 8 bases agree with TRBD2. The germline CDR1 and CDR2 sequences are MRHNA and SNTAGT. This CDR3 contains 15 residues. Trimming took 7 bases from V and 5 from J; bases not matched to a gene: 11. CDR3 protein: CASTPSGGEGDTQYF. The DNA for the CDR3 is TGTGCCAGCACCCCCTCGGGGGGGGAAGGAGATACGCAGTATTTT.

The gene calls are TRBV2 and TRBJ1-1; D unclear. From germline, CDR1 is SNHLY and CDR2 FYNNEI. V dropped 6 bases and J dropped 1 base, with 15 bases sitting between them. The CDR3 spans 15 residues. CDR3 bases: TGTGCCAGCAGCTATGAGGGTCGCGGGAACACTGAAGCTTTCTTT. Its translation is CASSYEGRGNTEAFF.

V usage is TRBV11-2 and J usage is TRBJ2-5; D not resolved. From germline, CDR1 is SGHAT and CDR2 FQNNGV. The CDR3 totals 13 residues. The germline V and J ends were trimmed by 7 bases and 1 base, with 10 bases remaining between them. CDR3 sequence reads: CASNLIAQETQYF. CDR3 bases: TGTGCCAGCAACCTAATCGCCCAAGAGACCCAGTACTTC.

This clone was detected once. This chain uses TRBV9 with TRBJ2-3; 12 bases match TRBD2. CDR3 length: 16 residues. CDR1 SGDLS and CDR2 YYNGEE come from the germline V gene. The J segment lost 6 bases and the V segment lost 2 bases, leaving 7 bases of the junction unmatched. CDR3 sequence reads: CASSVLQGLAGDTQYF. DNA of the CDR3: TGTGCCAGCAGCGTCCTACAAGGACTAGCGGGGGATACGCAGTATTTT.

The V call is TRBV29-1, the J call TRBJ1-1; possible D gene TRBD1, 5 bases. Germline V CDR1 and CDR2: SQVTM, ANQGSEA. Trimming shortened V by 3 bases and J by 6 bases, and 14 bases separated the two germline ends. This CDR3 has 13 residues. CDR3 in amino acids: CSVDGGIGAEAFF. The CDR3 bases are TGCAGCGTTGACGGGGGGATAGGGGCTGAAGCTTTCTTT.

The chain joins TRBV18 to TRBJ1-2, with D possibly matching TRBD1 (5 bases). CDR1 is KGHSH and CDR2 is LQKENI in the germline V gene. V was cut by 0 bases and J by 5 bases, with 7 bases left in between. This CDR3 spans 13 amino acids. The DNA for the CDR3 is TGTGCCAGCTCACCACCGGAGGGGTATGGCTACACCTTC. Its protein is CASSPPEGYGYTF.